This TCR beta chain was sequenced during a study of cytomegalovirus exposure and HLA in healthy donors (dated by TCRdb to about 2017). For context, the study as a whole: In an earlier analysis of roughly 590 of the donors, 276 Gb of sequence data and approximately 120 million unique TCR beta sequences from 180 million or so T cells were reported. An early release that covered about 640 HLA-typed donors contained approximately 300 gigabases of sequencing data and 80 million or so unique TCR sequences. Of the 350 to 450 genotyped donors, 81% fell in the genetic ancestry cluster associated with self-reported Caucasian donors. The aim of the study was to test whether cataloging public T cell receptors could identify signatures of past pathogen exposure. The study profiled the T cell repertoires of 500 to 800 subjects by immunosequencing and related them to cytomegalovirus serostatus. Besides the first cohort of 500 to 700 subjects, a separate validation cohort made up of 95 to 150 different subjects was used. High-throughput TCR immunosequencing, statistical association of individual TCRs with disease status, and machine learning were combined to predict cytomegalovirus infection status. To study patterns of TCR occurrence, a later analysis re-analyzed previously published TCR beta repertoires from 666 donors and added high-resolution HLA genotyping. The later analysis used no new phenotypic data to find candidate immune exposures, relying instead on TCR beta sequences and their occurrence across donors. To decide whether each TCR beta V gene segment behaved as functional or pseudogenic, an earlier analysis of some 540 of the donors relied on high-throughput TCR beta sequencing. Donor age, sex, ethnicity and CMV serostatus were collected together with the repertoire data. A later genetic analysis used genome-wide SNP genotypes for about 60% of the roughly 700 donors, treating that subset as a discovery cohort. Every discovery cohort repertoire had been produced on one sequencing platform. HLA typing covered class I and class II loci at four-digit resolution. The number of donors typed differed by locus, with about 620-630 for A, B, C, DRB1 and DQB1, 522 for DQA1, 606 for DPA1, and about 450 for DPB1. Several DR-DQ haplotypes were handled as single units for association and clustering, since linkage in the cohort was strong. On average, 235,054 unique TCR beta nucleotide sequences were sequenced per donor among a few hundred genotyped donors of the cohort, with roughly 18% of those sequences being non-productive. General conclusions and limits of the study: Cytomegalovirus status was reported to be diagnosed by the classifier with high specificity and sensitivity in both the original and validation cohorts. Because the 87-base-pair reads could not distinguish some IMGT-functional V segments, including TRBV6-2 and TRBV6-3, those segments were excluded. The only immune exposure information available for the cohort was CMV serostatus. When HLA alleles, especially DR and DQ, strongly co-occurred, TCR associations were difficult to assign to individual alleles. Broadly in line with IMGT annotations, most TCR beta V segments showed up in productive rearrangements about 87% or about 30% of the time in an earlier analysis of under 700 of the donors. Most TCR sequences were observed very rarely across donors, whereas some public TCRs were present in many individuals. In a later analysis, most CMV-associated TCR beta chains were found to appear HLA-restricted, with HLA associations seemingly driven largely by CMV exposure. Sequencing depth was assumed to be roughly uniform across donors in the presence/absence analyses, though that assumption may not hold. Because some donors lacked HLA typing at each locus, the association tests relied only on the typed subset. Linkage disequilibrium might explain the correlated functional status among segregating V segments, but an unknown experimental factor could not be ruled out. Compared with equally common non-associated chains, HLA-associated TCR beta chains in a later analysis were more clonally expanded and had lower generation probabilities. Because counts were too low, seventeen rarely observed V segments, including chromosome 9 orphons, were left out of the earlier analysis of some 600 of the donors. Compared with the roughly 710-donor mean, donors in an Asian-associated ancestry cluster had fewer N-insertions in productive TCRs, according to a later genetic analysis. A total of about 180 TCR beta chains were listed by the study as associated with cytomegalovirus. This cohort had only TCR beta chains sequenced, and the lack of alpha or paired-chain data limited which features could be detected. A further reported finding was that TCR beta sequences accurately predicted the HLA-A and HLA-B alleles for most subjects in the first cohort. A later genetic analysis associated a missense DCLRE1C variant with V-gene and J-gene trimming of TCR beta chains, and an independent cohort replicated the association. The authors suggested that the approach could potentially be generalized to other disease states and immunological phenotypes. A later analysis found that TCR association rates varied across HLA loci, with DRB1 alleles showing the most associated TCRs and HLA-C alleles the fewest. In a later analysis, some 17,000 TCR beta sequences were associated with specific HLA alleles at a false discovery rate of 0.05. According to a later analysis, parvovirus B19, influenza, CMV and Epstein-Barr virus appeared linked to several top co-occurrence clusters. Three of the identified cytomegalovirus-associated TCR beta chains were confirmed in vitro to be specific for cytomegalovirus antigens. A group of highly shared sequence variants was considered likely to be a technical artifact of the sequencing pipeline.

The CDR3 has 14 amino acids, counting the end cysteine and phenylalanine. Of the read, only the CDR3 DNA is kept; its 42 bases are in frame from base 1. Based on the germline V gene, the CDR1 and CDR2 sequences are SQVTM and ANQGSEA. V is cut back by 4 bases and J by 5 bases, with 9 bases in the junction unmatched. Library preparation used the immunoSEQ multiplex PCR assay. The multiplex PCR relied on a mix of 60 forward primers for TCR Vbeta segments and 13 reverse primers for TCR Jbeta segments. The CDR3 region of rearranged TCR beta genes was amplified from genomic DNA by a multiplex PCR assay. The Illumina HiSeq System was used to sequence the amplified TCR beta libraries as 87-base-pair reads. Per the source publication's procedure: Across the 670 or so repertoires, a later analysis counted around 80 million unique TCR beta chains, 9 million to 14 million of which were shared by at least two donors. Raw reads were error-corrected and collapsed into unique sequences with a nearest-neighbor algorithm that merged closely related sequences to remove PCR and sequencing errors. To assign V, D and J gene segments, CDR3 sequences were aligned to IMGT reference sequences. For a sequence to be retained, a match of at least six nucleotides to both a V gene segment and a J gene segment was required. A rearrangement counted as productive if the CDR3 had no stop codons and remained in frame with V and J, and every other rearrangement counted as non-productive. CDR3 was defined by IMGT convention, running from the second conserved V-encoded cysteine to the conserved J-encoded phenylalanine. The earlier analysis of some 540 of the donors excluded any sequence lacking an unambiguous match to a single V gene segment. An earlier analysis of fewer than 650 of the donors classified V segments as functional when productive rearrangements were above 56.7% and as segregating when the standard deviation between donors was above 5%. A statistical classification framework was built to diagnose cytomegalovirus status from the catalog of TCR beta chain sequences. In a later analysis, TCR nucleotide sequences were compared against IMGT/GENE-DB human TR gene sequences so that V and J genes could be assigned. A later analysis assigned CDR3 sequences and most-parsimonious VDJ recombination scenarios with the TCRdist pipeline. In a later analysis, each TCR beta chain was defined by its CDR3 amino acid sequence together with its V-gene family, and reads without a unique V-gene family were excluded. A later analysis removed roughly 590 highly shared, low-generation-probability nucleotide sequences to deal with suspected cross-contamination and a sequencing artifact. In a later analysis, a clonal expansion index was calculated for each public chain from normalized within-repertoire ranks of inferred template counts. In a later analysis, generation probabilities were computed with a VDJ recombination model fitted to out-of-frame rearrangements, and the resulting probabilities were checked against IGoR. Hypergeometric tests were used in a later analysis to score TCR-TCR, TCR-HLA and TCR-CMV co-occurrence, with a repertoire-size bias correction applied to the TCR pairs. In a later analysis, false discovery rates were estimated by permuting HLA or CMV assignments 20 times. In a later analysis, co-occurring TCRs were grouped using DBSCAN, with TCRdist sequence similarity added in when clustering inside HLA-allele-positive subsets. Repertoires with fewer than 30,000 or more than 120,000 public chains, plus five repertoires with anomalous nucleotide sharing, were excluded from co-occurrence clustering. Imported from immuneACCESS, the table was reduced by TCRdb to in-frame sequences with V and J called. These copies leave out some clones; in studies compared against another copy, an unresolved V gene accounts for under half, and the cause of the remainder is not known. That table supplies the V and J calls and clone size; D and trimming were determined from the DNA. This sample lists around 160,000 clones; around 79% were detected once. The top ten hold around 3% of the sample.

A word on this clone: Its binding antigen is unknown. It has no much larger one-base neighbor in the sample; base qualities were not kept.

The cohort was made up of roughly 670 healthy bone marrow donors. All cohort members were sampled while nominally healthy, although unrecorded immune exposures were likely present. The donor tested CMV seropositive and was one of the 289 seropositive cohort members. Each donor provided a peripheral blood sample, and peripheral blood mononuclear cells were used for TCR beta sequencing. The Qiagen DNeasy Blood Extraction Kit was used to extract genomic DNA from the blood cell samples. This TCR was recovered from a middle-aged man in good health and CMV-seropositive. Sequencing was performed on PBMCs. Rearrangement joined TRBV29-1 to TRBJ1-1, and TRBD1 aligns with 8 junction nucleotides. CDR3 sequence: CSVVDRVRGTEAFF. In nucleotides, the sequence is TGCAGCGTTGTGGACAGGGTTAGAGGGACTGAAGCTTTCTTT.